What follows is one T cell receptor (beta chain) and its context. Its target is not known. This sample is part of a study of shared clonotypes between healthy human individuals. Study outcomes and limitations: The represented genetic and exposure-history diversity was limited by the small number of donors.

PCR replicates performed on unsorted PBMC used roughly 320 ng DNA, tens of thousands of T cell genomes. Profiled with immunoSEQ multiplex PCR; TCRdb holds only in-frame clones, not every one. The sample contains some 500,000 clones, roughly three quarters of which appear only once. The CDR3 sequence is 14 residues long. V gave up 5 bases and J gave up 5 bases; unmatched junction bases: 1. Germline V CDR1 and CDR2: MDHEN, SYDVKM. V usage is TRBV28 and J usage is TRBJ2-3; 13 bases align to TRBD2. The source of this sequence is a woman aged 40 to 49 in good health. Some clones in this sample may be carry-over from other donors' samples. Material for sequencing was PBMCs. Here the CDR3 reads CASSRTSGGDTQYF. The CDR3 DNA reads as TGTGCCAGCAGTAGGACTAGCGGGGGAGATACGCAGTATTTT. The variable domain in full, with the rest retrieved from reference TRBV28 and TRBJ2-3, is DVKVTQSSRYLVKRTGEKVFLECVQDMDHENMFWYRQDPGLGLRLIYFSYDVKMKEKGDIPEGYSVSREKKERFSLILESASTNQTSMYLCASSRTSGGDTQYFGPGTRLTVL.